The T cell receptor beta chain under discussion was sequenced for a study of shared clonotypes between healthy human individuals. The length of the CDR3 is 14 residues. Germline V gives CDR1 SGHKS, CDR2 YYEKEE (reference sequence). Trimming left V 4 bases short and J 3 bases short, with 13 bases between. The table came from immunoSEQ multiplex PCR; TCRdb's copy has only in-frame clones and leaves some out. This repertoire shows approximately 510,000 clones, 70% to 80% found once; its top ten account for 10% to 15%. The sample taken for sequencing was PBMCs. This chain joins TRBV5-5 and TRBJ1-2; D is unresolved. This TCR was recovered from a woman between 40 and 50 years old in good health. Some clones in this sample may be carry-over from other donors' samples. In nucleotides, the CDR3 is TGTGCCAGCAGCCACCGACCCGCGGACTATGGCTACACCTTC. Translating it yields CASSHRPADYGYTF.